The 32 T cell receptor beta chains in this list originate from one sample, sequenced in a study of OX40 agonist ivuxolimab in advanced cancers. The assay was immunoSEQ multiplex PCR, and TCRdb's table has in-frame clones only and misses some. The sample holds tens of thousands of clones, roughly 80% seen once. This specimen consisted of CD4+ or CD8+ T cells sorted from blood, obtained in a trial of the OX40 agonist ivuxolimab. These receptors were taken from an adult with an advanced solid tumor such as melanoma, head and neck, liver or kidney cancer.

This chain uses TRBV6-6 with TRBJ2-7, with TRBD2 matching over 7 bases. J gave up 7 bases and V 3 bases, and 3 bases lay outside the gene matches. The CDR3 contains 12 residues. Germline values: CDR1 MNHNY, CDR2 SVGAGI (reference sequence). This chain's CDR3 is CASSYPAGEQYV. Here the CDR3 DNA reads TGTGCCAGCAGTTATCCAGCGGGGGAGCAGTACGTC.

The chain employs TRBV7-9 and TRBJ2-3; 12 nucleotides match TRBD2. Germline V lookup: CDR1 SEHNR, CDR2 FQNEAQ (reference sequence). With 1 base clipped from V and 2 bases from J, the junction kept 4 bases outside the gene matches. The CDR3 contains 17 residues. CDR3 protein: CASSLGASGRATDTQYF. The CDR3 DNA sequence: TGTGCCAGCAGCTTAGGGGCTAGCGGGAGGGCCACAGATACGCAGTATTTT.

This clone was observed a handful of times. The V gene is TRBV5-8, the J gene TRBJ2-3, with D possibly TRBD1 on 5 matching bases. Germline V gene data show CDR1 as SGHTS and CDR2 as YDEGEE. Trimming pared 7 bases from V and 0 bases from J, leaving 15 bases between. This CDR3 contains 15 residues. The CDR3 sequence: CASVQDTASTDTQYF. CDR3 DNA: TGTGCCAGCGTCCAGGACACAGCTAGCACAGATACGCAGTATTTT.

CDR3 protein: CASSSSKVLSGNTIYF. CDR3 sequence (DNA): TGCGCCAGCAGCTCAAGTAAAGTTCTCTCTGGAAACACCATATATTTT. This chain joins TRBV5-1 and TRBJ1-3, with D hard to call. In germline, CDR1 is SGHRS, CDR2 YFSETQ. The CDR3 totals 16 residues. V gave up 3 bases and J gave up 0 bases, with 13 bases separating them.

This CDR3 reads CASSLEVASHYGYTF. The CDR3 bases are TGTGCCAGCAGCTTGGAGGTGGCCTCTCACTATGGCTACACCTTC. V is TRBV5-4 and J is TRBJ1-2; D is ambiguous. The germline CDR1 and CDR2 sequences are SGHNT and YYREEE (reference sequence). There are 15 residues in the CDR3. Trimming removed 0 bases from V and 3 bases from J, with 12 bases in between.

This sequence joins TRBV5-4 and TRBJ1-2, with 7 bases aligning to TRBD1. J gave up 4 bases and V 4 bases, and 7 bases lay outside the gene matches. Germline V CDR1 and CDR2: SGHNT, YYREEE (reference sequence). The CDR3 totals 14 residues. CDR3 nucleotide sequence: TGTGCCAGCAGCAACGGGACAGCCTTCTATGGCTACACCTTC. Translating it yields CASSNGTAFYGYTF.

The count of this clone is one. The chain is built from TRBV6-5 and TRBJ2-7; D ambiguous. The CDR3 is made up of 14 amino acids. Germline V lookup: CDR1 MNHEY, CDR2 SVGAGI. The ends were cut back, 6 bases at V and 2 bases at J, with 14 bases in the middle. The CDR3 bases are TGTGCCAGCAGGCCGGATCAAAGACCCTACGAGCAGTACTTC. Its translation: CASRPDQRPYEQYF.

J is TRBJ2-7 and V is TRBV28; 7 bases fit TRBD2. In germline, CDR1 is MDHEN, CDR2 SYDVKM. This CDR3 is 13 amino acids long. J lost 9 bases, V lost 6 bases, and 11 bases had no gene match. The CDR3 protein is CASRVGLGEGQYF. DNA of the CDR3: TGTGCCAGCAGGGTCGGACTAGGGGAGGGGCAGTACTTC.

The chain links TRBV6-1 to TRBJ1-1, with 8 nucleotides matching TRBD1. V gave up 7 bases and J gave up 2 bases; unmatched junction bases: 9. Germline V gives CDR1 MNHNS, CDR2 SASEGT. This CDR3 has 15 amino acids. The CDR3 DNA is TGTGCCAGCACTCCCCGGGACAGGAGCAACACTGAAGCTTTCTTT. Translated: CASTPRDRSNTEAFF.

The chain employs TRBV5-1 and TRBJ2-2, with TRBD2 matching over 10 bases. The length of the CDR3 is 17 residues. Trimming cost V 3 bases and J 1 base; bases outside gene matches: 6. The germline V gene encodes CDR1 SGHRS and CDR2 YFSETQ. CDR3 protein: CASSSYSSGRNTGELFF. CDR3 DNA sequence: TGCGCCAGCAGCTCGTATTCTAGCGGGAGGAACACCGGGGAGCTGTTTTTT.

The chain carries TRBV19 and TRBJ1-1; TRBD1 matches 10 bases. Germline V gene sequence: CDR1 LNHDA, CDR2 SQIVND (reference sequence). The CDR3 is 14 residues long. The trim removed 5 bases at V and 5 bases at J, leaving 5 bases unmatched. For the CDR3, the DNA is TGTGCCAGTAGTTTCGGACAGGGGGGGACTGAAGCTTTCTTT. It encodes CASSFGQGGTEAFF.

The chain couples TRBV2 to TRBJ2-7, with 7 bases identical to TRBD1. V trimming: 5 bases; J trimming: 5 bases; junction bases outside the gene matches: 9. Germline V gives CDR1 SNHLY, CDR2 FYNNEI. The CDR3 sequence is 14 residues long. The CDR3 region has the DNA TGTGCCAGCAGTCATGTTGGCAGGGGGAACGAGCAGTACTTC. This encodes CASSHVGRGNEQYF.

This clone came up once. V usage is TRBV27 and J usage is TRBJ2-1, with D maybe TRBD1 (6 bases). Trimming took 5 bases from V and 2 from J, leaving 28 bases between them. The CDR3 loop spans 20 amino acids. Germline assignment: CDR1 MNHEY and CDR2 SMNVEV (reference sequence). CDR3 DNA sequence: TGTGCCAGCAGTCGGCTATTCCGGGACACCTTGAATTTGCCCTACAATGAGCAGTTCTTC. Protein product: CASSRLFRDTLNLPYNEQFF.

This clone was recorded only once. The V gene is TRBV2, the J gene TRBJ2-2; D is tentatively TRBD1 or TRBD2 (5 bases each). Deletions cut 4 bases from V and 6 bases from J, with 12 bases between. Germline CDR1 reads SNHLY; CDR2 reads FYNNEI. The CDR3 is made up of 14 amino acids. CDR3 residues: CASSVGLGAGELFF. CDR3 bases: TGTGCCAGCAGTGTGGGTTTGGGGGCCGGGGAGCTGTTTTTT. The whole variable domain, remainder taken from reference TRBV2 and TRBJ2-2, is EPEVTQTPSHQVTQMGQEVILRCVPISNHLYFYWYRQILGQKVEFLVSFYNNEISEKSEIFDDQFSVERPDGSNFTLKIRSTKLEDSAMYFCASSVGLGAGELFFGEGSRLTVL.

The chain uses TRBV5-3 and TRBJ2-1; TRBD2 matches at 8 bases. TRBV5-3 is treated as an ORF (open reading frame) with a function not yet certain. Trimming removed 4 bases from V and 5 bases from J; junction bases left unmatched: 11. The CDR3 is made up of 16 amino acids. The CDR3 region is CARSPLRLAGDNEQFF. The CDR3 region has the DNA TGTGCCAGAAGCCCACTTCGGCTAGCGGGTGACAATGAGCAGTTCTTC.

The rearrangement uses TRBV19 and TRBJ2-5; the match to TRBD2 covers 10 bases. The DNA end is a closer match to TRBJ2-7, so the J assignment may be wrong. This CDR3 region has 16 residues. Germline CDR1 LNHDA, CDR2 SQIVND (reference sequence). In DNA, the CDR3 is TGTGCCAGTAGTCCATTGGAGCGGGAGGGCCCCTACGAGCAGTACTTC. Its protein product is CASSPLEREGPYEQYF.

The CDR3 reads CASSPQGGNNSPLHF. For the CDR3, the DNA is TGTGCCAGCAGTCCCCAGGGGGGGAATAATTCACCCCTCCACTTT. V gene TRBV25-1 combines with J gene TRBJ1-6, with 7 bases that match TRBD1. The CDR3 totals 15 residues. Germline trimming cut 5 bases from V and 5 bases from J; bases unmatched to any gene: 6. Germline CDR1 MGHDK, CDR2 SYGVNS.

The V gene is TRBV27, the J gene TRBJ2-5; the D is unclear. Germline V gene sequence: CDR1 MNHEY, CDR2 SMNVEV (reference sequence). This CDR3 region has 13 residues. V was clipped by 5 bases and J by 2 bases, with 9 bases between them. For the CDR3, the DNA is TGTGCCAGCAGTCCAGTAAATCAAGAGACCCAGTACTTC. Encoded protein: CASSPVNQETQYF.

The rearrangement joins TRBV28 to TRBJ1-1; maybe TRBD1 (6 bases). Germline CDR1 is MDHEN and CDR2 is SYDVKM. CDR3 length: 16 amino acids. V lost 3 bases and J 3 bases, leaving 17 bases between the germline ends. CDR3 region: CASSLRGTQGYTEAFF. CDR3 DNA: TGTGCCAGCAGTTTGCGGGGAACCCAGGGGTACACTGAAGCTTTCTTT.

This sequence joins TRBV19 and TRBJ2-7, with 10 nucleotides matching TRBD1. V dropped 5 bases and J dropped 2; count of bases not matched to a gene: 3. The CDR3 spans 14 residues. Per germline, CDR1 LNHDA and CDR2 SQIVND (reference sequence). CDR3 protein: CASSLGTGAYEQYF. Written as DNA, the CDR3 is TGTGCCAGTAGTTTAGGGACAGGGGCCTACGAGCAGTACTTC.

The V call is TRBV15, the J call TRBJ1-1; D is perhaps TRBD1 (5 bases). The germline CDR1 and CDR2 sequences are LNHNV and YYDKDF (reference sequence). The CDR3 spans 14 residues. V was clipped by 1 base and J by 2 bases, with 8 bases between them. CDR3 sequence: CATSRAGVNTEAFF. The CDR3 nucleotides read TGTGCCACCAGCAGAGCGGGGGTTAACACTGAAGCTTTCTTT.

The table lists this clone with a few counts. V is TRBV4-1 and J is TRBJ2-1; 7 nucleotides align to TRBD2. Germline CDR1 MGHRA, CDR2 YSYEKL. With V trimmed by 0 bases and J by 5 bases, 10 bases remained unmatched. There are 17 residues in the CDR3. CDR3 sequence: CASSQDRSGGSHNEQFF. The CDR3 DNA is TGCGCCAGCAGCCAAGACAGATCCGGGGGGTCGCACAATGAGCAGTTCTTC.

The V call is TRBV7-6, the J call TRBJ2-1; no definite D call. V lost 3 bases and J 5 bases, leaving 11 bases between the germline ends. Looked up from germline, CDR1 is SGHVS and CDR2 is FNYEAQ. This CDR3 is built from 14 residues. The CDR3 region is CASSLSPSNNEQFF. DNA for the CDR3: TGTGCCAGCAGCTTGTCACCGTCGAACAATGAGCAGTTCTTC.

The rearrangement joins TRBV19 to TRBJ2-3, with unresolved D. Looked up from germline, CDR1 is LNHDA and CDR2 is SQIVND (reference sequence). Trimming took off 1 base at V and 4 bases at J, with 9 bases between the two ends. The CDR3 extends over 14 amino acids. The CDR3 coding sequence is TGTGCCAGTAGTATAGCTAGTATGGCAGATACGCAGTATTTT. Protein sequence: CASSIASMADTQYF.

This clone was counted between two and nine times. This same CDR3 is encoded by further DNA sequences in the sample. V usage is TRBV4-1 and J usage is TRBJ1-6; 7 nucleotides line up with TRBD1. Trimming at V came to 1 base and at J to 8 bases, leaving 5 bases not matched to a gene. CDR3 length equals 15 residues. From germline, CDR1 is MGHRA and CDR2 YSYEKL. The CDR3 DNA sequence: TGCGCCAGCAGCCAAGGACAGGGTAGGCATTCACCCCTCCACTTT. This sequence encodes CASSQGQGRHSPLHF.

The gene calls are TRBV7-8 and TRBJ2-1; D is unclear. The germline V gene encodes CDR1 SGHVS and CDR2 FQNEAQ. The length of the CDR3 is 13 residues. Trimming pared 5 bases from V and 10 bases from J, leaving 15 bases between. CDR3 sequence: CASSPRVVEEQFF. CDR3 sequence (DNA): TGTGCCAGCAGCCCCCGAGTGGTCGAAGAGCAGTTCTTC.

The chain links TRBV6-5 to TRBJ1-1; perhaps TRBD1 as D (5 bases). Germline CDR1 and CDR2: MNHEY and SVGAGI. There are 14 residues in the CDR3. With 0 bases removed from V and 11 bases from J, the gap between germline ends came to 16 bases. The CDR3 DNA reads TGTGCCAGCAGTTACTCGCCAGGGCCAATCATGGCTTTCTTT. Protein: CASSYSPGPIMAFF.

V usage is TRBV5-1 and J usage is TRBJ2-3; either TRBD1 or TRBD2 may fit D (5 bases each). V gave up 0 bases and J gave up 4 bases, with 12 bases separating them. CDR1 is SGHRS and CDR2 is YFSETQ in the germline V gene. The CDR3 covers 15 residues. CDR3 sequence: CASSLGDLSADTQYF. The CDR3 DNA sequence: TGCGCCAGCAGCTTGGGGGACCTCAGTGCAGATACGCAGTATTTT.

The chain combines TRBV19 with TRBJ1-2; tentative D call: TRBD1 (6 bases). Trimming took off 6 bases at V and 4 bases at J, with 15 bases between the two ends. Germline CDR1 is LNHDA and CDR2 is SQIVND (reference sequence). The CDR3 has 14 amino acids. In DNA, the CDR3 is TGTGCCAGTAGCCCCGGGACATCTAGCTATGGCTACACCTTC. Translating it yields CASSPGTSSYGYTF.

The J gene is TRBJ1-2, the V gene TRBV18; D is unclear. Trimming took 5 bases from V and 8 from J, leaving 24 bases between them. This CDR3 comprises 16 residues. CDR1 and CDR2 from the germline V gene are KGHSH and LQKENI. The CDR3 reads CASSKTLNVLNGGYTF. CDR3 bases: TGTGCCAGCTCAAAGACCCTCAACGTCCTAAACGGGGGCTACACCTTC.

With regard to this clone: One junction end does not reproduce the germline sequence, and a read error may be involved. The chain carries TRBV6-5 and TRBJ1-1; D is unresolved. CDR3 length: 15 amino acids. Germline V gene data show CDR1 as MNHEY and CDR2 as SVGAGI. CDR3 loop: CASSHSSRTGTEAFF. In DNA, the CDR3 is TGTGCCAGCAGTCACTCATCACGAACCGGCACTGAAGCTTTCTTT.

The chain links TRBV6-1 to TRBJ2-7; no clear D. The CDR3 consists of 15 residues. Germline assignment: CDR1 MNHNS and CDR2 SASEGT. V shed 7 bases and J shed 4 bases, with 20 bases lying between them. The CDR3 DNA reads TGTGCCAGCATTACTCTTCATCGGCTGGATTACGAGCAGTACTTC. It specifies CASITLHRLDYEQYF.